This section outlines one TCR beta chain sequence together with its context. The target antigen is unknown. CDR1 and CDR2 (germline): MGHRA, YSYEKL. Trimming pared 6 bases from V and 6 bases from J, leaving 21 bases between. CDR3 size: 16 residues. The sample comes from a study of OX40 agonist ivuxolimab in advanced cancers. Study information: Eligibility rules accepted prior anti-PD-1, anti-PD-L1 or anti-CTLA-4 therapy, and over 35% had some. Study-wide results and limits: Clonal expansion from baseline to week 6 occurred in both CD4+ and CD8+ T cells. Low normalized T-cell clonal expansion was additionally recorded for some nonresponders.

Produced via immunoSEQ multiplex PCR; TCRdb's table is partial and in-frame only. The table includes roughly 100,000 clones, roughly 91% detected once. The J gene is TRBJ1-5, the V gene TRBV4-1; TRBD1 is a possible D gene (5 bases). The specimen comprised CD4+ or CD8+ T cells sorted from blood, sampled in a trial of the OX40 agonist ivuxolimab. This TCR was recovered from an adult with an advanced solid tumor such as melanoma, head and neck, liver or kidney cancer. CDR3 sequence: CASRGTLDRGSQPQHF. CDR3 coding DNA: TGCGCCAGCAGAGGCACCCTTGACAGAGGGAGTCAGCCCCAGCATTTT.